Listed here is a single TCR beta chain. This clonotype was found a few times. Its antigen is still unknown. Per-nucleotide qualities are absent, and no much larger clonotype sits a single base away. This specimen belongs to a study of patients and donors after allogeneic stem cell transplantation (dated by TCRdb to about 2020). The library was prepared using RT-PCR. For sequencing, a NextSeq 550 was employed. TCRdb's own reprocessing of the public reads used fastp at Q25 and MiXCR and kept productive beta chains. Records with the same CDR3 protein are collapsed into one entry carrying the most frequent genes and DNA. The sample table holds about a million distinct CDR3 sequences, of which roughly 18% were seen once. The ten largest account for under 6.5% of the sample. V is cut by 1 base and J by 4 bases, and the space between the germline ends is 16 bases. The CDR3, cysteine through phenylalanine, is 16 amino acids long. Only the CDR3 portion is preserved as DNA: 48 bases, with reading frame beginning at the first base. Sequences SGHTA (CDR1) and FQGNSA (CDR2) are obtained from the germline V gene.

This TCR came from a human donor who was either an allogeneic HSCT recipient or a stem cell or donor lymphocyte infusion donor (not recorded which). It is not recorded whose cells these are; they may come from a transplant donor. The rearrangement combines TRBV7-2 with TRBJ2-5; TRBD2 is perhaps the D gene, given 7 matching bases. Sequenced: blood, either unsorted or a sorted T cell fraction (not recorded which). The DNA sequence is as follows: TGTGCCAGCAGCTTAGAGGTTGTGGCGGGGGCAGAGACCCAGTACTTC. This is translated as CASSLEVVAGAETQYF.